A selection of T cell receptor beta chains follows, all from one sample in a study of cytomegalovirus exposure and HLA in healthy donors. Assay: immunoSEQ multiplex PCR; the TCRdb copy retains only in-frame clones and omits some. The data hold approximately 100,000 clones, with roughly 71% observed a single time. The sequenced sample consisted of PBMCs. These receptors were taken from a man aged 35 to 55 in good health and CMV-seropositive. CDR3s include the opening cysteine and the closing phenylalanine or tryptophan. A D gene is named only where the DNA matches it firmly. Only part of the rows carry a size: once, few, many, or a class if the clone is expanded.

j_call d_call clone_size v_call cdr3_aa cdr3_nt
TRBJ2-7 TRBD2 . TRBV28 CASSPVWRESDEQYF TGTGCCAGCAGCCCGGTTTGGCGGGAGTCCGACGAGCAGTACTTC
TRBJ1-5 . . TRBV6-5 CASTTRDNQPQHF TGTGCCAGCACCACCAGGGACAATCAGCCCCAGCATTTT
TRBJ2-3 TRBD2 . TRBV28 CASSSRTSGYTDTQYF TGTGCCAGCAGTTCCCGGACTAGCGGATACACAGATACGCAGTATTTT
TRBJ1-2 . few TRBV29-1 CSVVSQHGYTF TGCAGCGTTGTGAGTCAACATGGCTACACCTTC
TRBJ2-5 . . TRBV13 CASSLNGVLAEETQYF TGTGCCAGCAGCTTAAATGGCGTTTTAGCGGAAGAGACCCAGTACTTC
TRBJ2-1 TRBD1 . TRBV28 CASSRPGQHNEQFF TGTGCCAGCAGTCGACCGGGACAGCACAATGAGCAGTTCTTC
TRBJ2-5 . . TRBV2 CASRWLQQETQYF TGTGCCAGCAGGTGGCTGCAGCAAGAGACCCAGTACTTC
TRBJ1-5 . once TRBV4-1 CASSQDGGGNQPQHF TGCGCCAGCAGCCAGGACGGAGGGGGCAATCAGCCCCAGCATTTT
TRBJ1-5 TRBD1 few TRBV6-5 CASKRQGGDQPQHF TGTGCCAGCAAACGACAGGGGGGCGATCAGCCCCAGCATTTT
TRBJ1-4 TRBD1 . TRBV2 CASSEERGQGEKLFF TGCGCCAGCAGTGAGGAAAGGGGGCAAGGTGAAAAACTGTTTTTT